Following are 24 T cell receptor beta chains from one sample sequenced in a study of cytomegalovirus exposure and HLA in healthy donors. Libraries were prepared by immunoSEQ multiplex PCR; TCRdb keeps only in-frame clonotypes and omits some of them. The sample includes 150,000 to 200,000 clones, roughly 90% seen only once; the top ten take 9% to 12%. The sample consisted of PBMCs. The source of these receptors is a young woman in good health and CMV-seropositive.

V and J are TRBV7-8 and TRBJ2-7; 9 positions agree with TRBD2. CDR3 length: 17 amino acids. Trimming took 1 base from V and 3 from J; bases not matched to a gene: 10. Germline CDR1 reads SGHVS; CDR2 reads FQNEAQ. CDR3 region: CASSLEGGTSRFYEQYF. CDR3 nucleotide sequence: TGTGCCAGCAGCTTAGAGGGGGGGACTAGCCGGTTCTACGAGCAGTACTTC. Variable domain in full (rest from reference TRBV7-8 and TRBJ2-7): GAGVSQSPRYKVAKRGQDVALRCDPISGHVSLFWYQQALGQGPEFLTYFQNEAQLDKSGLPSDRFFAERPEGSVSTLKIQRTQQEDSAVYLCASSLEGGTSRFYEQYFGPGTRLTVT.

This chain's CDR3 is CAWSVRAGGILGYNEQFF. CDR3 nucleotide sequence: TGTGCCTGGAGTGTACGAGCGGGAGGGATATTGGGATACAATGAGCAGTTCTTC. This chain joins TRBV30 and TRBJ2-1, with 10 bases aligning to TRBD2. The V gene's germline CDR1 is GTSNPN and CDR2 SVGIG (reference sequence). The CDR3 extends over 18 amino acids. V was clipped by 0 bases and J by 4 bases; unmatched bases: 12.

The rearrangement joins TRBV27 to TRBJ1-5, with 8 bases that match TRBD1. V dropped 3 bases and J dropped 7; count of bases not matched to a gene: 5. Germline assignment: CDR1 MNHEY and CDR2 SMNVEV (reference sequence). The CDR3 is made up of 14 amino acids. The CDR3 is CASSLWTGTQPQHF. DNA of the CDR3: TGTGCCAGCAGTTTGTGGACAGGGACCCAGCCCCAGCATTTT.

The CDR3, as DNA: TGTGCCAGCAGGCCTTCCGGGACAGGGCATGGCTACACCTTC. Translation gives CASRPSGTGHGYTF. V usage is TRBV9 and J usage is TRBJ1-2; TRBD1 agrees at 9 bases. CDR3 length: 14 amino acids. Germline V gene lookup returns CDR1 SGDLS and CDR2 YYNGEE. V shed 5 bases, J shed 6 bases, and the junction held 8 bases outside the gene matches.

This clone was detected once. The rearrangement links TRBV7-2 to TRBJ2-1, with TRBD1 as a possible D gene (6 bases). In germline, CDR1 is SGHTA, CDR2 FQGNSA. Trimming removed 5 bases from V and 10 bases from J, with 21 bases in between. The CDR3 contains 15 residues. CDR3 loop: CASSPTTWDTLEQFF. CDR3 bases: TGTGCCAGCAGCCCCACTACCTGGGACACGCTCGAGCAGTTCTTC.

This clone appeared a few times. CDR3 nucleotides: TGCGCCAGCAGTACGGGAGGTTACGAGCAGTACTTC. Translation: CASSTGGYEQYF. The genes are TRBV10-2 and TRBJ2-7, with 7 bases identical to TRBD2. CDR3 length equals 12 residues. Germline trimming cut 5 bases from V and 4 bases from J; bases unmatched to any gene: 2. Germline V gives CDR1 WSHSY, CDR2 SAAADI.

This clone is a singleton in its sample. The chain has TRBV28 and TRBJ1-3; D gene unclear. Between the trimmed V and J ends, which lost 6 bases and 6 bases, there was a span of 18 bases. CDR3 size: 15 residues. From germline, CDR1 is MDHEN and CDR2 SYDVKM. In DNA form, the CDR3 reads TGTGCCAGCAGCTACTATTTACTCTCGGTAAACACCATATATTTT. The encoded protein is CASSYYLLSVNTIYF.

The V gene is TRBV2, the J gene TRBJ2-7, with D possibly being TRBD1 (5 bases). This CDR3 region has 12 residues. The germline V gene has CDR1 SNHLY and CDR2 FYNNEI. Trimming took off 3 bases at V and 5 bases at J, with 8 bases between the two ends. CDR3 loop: CASSEEGDEQYF. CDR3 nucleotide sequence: TGTGCCAGCAGTGAGGAAGGGGACGAGCAGTACTTC.

The CDR3 coding sequence is TGTGCCAGCAGCTCCTCGAGGGACAGGGGTAACTATGGCTACACCTTC. Encoded protein: CASSSSRDRGNYGYTF. V and J are TRBV7-9 and TRBJ1-2, with TRBD1 matching over 10 bases. CDR3 length: 16 amino acids. Per germline, CDR1 SEHNR and CDR2 FQNEAQ (reference sequence). Losses at the gene ends were 4 bases for V and 1 base for J; bases not matched to a gene: 6.

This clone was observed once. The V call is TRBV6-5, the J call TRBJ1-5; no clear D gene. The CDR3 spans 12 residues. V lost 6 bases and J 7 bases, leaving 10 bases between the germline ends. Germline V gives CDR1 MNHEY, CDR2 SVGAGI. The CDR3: CASRYPEQPQHF. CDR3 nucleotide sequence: TGTGCCAGCAGGTATCCGGAGCAGCCCCAGCATTTT.

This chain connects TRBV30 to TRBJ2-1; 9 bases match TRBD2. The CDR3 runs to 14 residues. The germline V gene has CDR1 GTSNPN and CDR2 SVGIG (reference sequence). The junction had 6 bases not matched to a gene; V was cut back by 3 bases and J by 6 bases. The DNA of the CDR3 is TGTGCCTGGAGCCCGGGACTAGCTGGCAATGAGCAGTTCTTC. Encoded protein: CAWSPGLAGNEQFF.

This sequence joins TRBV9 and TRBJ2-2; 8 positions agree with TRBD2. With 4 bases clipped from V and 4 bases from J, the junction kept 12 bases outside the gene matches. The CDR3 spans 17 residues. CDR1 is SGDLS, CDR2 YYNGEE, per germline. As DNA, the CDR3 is TGTGCCAGCAGCAAGATGGGGTCGGGACTAGTCACCGGGGAGCTGTTTTTT. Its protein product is CASSKMGSGLVTGELFF.

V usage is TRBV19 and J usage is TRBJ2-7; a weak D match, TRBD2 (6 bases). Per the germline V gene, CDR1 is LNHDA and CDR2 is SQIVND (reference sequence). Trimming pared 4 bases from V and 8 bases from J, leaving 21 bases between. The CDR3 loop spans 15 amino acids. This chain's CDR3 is CASSRVSTGDKKQYF. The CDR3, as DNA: TGTGCCAGTAGTAGGGTATCTACGGGAGACAAAAAGCAGTACTTC.

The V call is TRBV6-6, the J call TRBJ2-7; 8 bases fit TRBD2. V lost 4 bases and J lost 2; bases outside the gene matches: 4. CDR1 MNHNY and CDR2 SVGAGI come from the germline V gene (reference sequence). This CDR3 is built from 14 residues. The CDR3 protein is CASSSALAAYEQYF. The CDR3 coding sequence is TGTGCCAGCAGTTCAGCACTAGCGGCCTACGAGCAGTACTTC.

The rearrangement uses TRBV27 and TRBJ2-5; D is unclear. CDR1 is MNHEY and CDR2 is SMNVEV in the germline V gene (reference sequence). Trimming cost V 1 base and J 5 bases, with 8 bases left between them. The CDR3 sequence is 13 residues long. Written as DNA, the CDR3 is TGTGCCAGCAGTTTATTCTTTCGGGAGACCCAGTACTTC. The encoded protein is CASSLFFRETQYF.

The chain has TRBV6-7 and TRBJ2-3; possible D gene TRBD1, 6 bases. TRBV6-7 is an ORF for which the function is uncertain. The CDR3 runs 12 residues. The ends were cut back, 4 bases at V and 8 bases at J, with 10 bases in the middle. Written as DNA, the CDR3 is TGTGCCAGCAGTTCCGGACAGTGTACGCAGTATTTT. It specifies CASSSGQCTQYF.

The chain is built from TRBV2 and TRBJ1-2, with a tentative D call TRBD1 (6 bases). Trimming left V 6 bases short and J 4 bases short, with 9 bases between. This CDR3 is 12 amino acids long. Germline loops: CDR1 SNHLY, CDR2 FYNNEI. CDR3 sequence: CASRVQGYGYTF. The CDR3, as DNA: TGTGCCAGCAGGGTACAGGGCTATGGCTACACCTTC.

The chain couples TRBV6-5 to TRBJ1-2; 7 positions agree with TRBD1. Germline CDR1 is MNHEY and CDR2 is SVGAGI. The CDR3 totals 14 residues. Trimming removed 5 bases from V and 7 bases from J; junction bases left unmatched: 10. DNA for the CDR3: TGTGCCAGCAGTGGGGGGACAGCAGAATTTGGCTACACCTTC. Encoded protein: CASSGGTAEFGYTF.

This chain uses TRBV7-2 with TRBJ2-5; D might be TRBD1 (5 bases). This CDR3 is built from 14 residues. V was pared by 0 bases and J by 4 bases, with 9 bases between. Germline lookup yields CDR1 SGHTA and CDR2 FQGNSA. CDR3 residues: CASSLARDLETQYF. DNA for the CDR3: TGTGCCAGCAGCTTAGCCAGGGATTTAGAGACCCAGTACTTC.

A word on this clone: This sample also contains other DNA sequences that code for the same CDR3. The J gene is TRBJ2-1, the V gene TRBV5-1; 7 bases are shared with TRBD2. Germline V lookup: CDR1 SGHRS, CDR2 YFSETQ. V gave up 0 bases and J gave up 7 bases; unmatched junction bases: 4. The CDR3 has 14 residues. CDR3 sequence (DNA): TGCGCCAGCAGCTTGGGCGGGAGCGGAAATGAGCAGTTCTTC. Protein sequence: CASSLGGSGNEQFF.

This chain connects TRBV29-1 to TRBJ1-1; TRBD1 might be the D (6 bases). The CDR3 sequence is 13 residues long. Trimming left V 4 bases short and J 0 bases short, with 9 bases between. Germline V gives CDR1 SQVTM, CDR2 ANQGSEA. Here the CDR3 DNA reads TGCAGCGTTGGGGGGGGCCTGAACACTGAAGCTTTCTTT. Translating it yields CSVGGGLNTEAFF.

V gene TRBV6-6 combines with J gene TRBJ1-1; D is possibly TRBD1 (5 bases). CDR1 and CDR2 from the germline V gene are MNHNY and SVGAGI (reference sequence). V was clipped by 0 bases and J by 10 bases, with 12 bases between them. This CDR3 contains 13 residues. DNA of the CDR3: TGTGCCAGCAGTTACTCGAGCAGGGAGGGAGCTTTCTTT. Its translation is CASSYSSREGAFF.

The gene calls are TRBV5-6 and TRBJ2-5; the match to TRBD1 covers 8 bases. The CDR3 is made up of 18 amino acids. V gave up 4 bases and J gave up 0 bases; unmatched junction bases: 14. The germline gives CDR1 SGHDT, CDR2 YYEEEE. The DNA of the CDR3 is TGTGCCAGCAGCCGACCCCCGGGACGACAGGGGTACCAAGAGACCCAGTACTTC. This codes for CASSRPPGRQGYQETQYF.

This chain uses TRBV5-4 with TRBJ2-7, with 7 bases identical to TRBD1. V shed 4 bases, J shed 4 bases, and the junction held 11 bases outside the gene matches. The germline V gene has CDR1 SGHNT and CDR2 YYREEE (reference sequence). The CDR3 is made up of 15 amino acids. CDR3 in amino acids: CASSPTGDRIYEQYF. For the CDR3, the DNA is TGTGCCAGCAGCCCCACTGGGGACAGAATTTACGAGCAGTACTTC.